Detailed here is one T cell receptor (beta chain). The data derive from a study of blood T cell repertoires in COVID-19. Produced via immunoSEQ multiplex PCR; TCRdb's table is partial and in-frame only. The sample carries about 400,000 clones, 88% recorded once. The CDR3 extends over 15 amino acids. V was trimmed by 2 bases and J by 4 bases, leaving 14 bases between them. The germline V gene has CDR1 MNHNS and CDR2 SASEGT. The specimen was PBMCs or T cells enriched from blood (not recorded which). The clonotype comes from a middle-aged woman with acute COVID-19. This chain joins TRBV6-1 and TRBJ1-2; perhaps TRBD1 as D (6 bases). Here the CDR3 reads CASSESGGRAYGYTF. Written as DNA, the CDR3 is TGTGCCAGCAGTGAAAGCGGGGGCAGGGCCTATGGCTACACCTTC.